Each of the 10 T cell receptor delta chains below was sequenced from the same sample in a study of delta chains in infants with herpesvirus infections. Gamma-chain- and delta-chain-specific primers converted PBMC RNA into TCR cDNA. TCRdb applied CATT to the RT-PCR reads for clone calling. The table lists about 680 delta-chain clones, around 45% of them singletons, with approximately 22% in the top ten. The specimen was peripheral blood, collected at time point 1 of longitudinal follow-up. All receptors come from a human donor who was a Ugandan infant, either HIV-exposed or HIV-unexposed (not recorded which).

By its share, this clone is large (0.1 to 1%). Other nucleotide sequences from this sample produce the same CDR3. The chain carries TRDV2 and TRDJ3; 7 bases fit TRDD3. The CDR3 length is 18 residues. The germline V gene has CDR1 GEAIGNYY and CDR2 EKD. V trimming: 0 bases; J trimming: 0 bases; junction bases outside the gene matches: 4. CDR3 sequence reads: CACDTGGFFSWDTRQMFF. The CDR3 bases are TGTGCCTGTGACACCGGGGGATTCTTCTCCTGGGACACCCGACAGATGTTTTTC.

Concerning this clone itself: A far larger clone is just one base off, so this is likely a read error. The chain couples TRDV2 to TRDJ2, with 12 nucleotides matching TRDD3. Trimming removed 4 bases from V and 3 bases from J; junction bases left unmatched: 5. CDR1 is GEAIGNYY and CDR2 is EKD in the germline V gene. This CDR3 is built from 16 residues. CDR3 sequence: CACEALGDTVTAQLFF. CDR3 DNA: TGTGCCTGTGAGGCACTGGGGGATACTGTGACAGCACAACTCTTCTTT.

This clone qualifies as large. Other nucleotide sequences from this sample produce the same CDR3. The chain recombines TRDV1 with TRDJ1; 9 bases align to TRDD3. V was clipped by 4 bases and J by 0 bases; unmatched bases: 30. Per the germline V gene, CDR1 is TSWWSYY and CDR2 is QGS. The CDR3 is made up of 24 amino acids. The CDR3: CALGVYNLRHRILGDIGYTDKLIF. In nucleotides, the CDR3 is TGTGCTCTTGGGGTTTATAACCTACGGCACCGTATATTGGGGGATATCGGGTACACCGATAAACTCATCTTT.

Of note for this clone: Other DNA sequences in the sample encode the same CDR3. The chain employs TRDV2 and TRDJ3; 10 bases line up with TRDD3. Looked up from germline, CDR1 is GEAIGNYY and CDR2 is EKD. CDR3 size: 27 residues. V was clipped by 0 bases and J by 0 bases; unmatched bases: 28. CDR3 loop: CACDTLIPPLSGGYSNISSWDTRQMFF. The DNA for the CDR3 is TGTGCCTGTGACACCTTAATCCCCCCACTGTCTGGGGGATATTCCAATATTAGCTCCTGGGACACCCGACAGATGTTTTTC.

As regards this clone: A single base is all that separates this from a far larger clone, so a read error is likely. CDR3 amino acids: CACDTGGGYGPSWDTQQMFF. CDR3 DNA: TGTGCCTGTGACACCGGTGGGGGATACGGGCCCTCCTGGGACACCCAACAGATGTTTTTC. This chain connects TRDV2 to TRDJ3; 11 bases fit TRDD3. Germline loops: CDR1 GEAIGNYY, CDR2 EKD. The CDR3 is made up of 20 amino acids.

By sample fraction, this clone is large. The rearrangement joins TRDV2 to TRDJ3, with D unresolved. Between the trimmed V and J ends, which lost 2 bases and 0 bases, there was a span of 13 bases. In germline, CDR1 is GEAIGNYY, CDR2 EKD. This CDR3 spans 18 amino acids. The CDR3 DNA reads as TGTGCCTGTGACAGCCTTACTTCGAACTCCTGGGACACCCGACAGATGTTTTTC. The encoded protein is CACDSLTSNSWDTRQMFF.

A word on this clone: A read error may explain this, as a much larger clone is one base away. The chain has TRDV2 and TRDJ3; 11 positions agree with TRDD3. Germline assignment: CDR1 GEAIGNYY and CDR2 EKD. The CDR3 sequence is 17 residues long. With V trimmed by 3 bases and J by 2 bases, 2 bases remained unmatched. CDR3 loop: CACDVLGDTWDTRQMFF. The CDR3 bases are TGTGCCTGTGACGTACTGGGGGATACCTGGGACACCCGACAGATGTTTTTC.

Worth noting for this clone: A read error is the likely source, as a far larger clone sits one nucleotide away. Within the sample, other DNA sequences also encode this same CDR3. The J gene is TRDJ2, the V gene TRDV2, with 7 bases aligning to TRDD3. The V and J ends lost 2 bases and 1 base, in that order; junction bases with no gene match: 3. The germline V gene has CDR1 GEAIGNYY and CDR2 EKD. The CDR3 totals 15 residues. The CDR3 is CACDILGDLTAQLFF. The CDR3 coding sequence is TGTGCCTGTGACATATTGGGGGATTTGACAGCACAACTCTTCTTT.

Judged by abundance, this clone is large (0.1 to 1%). The chain uses TRDV2 and TRDJ3; 10 bases map to TRDD3. The CDR3 runs to 18 residues. The junction had 1 base not matched to a gene; V was cut back by 0 bases and J by 0 bases. CDR1 GEAIGNYY and CDR2 EKD come from the germline V gene. In nucleotides, the CDR3 is TGTGCCTGTGACACCGCTGGGGGATACTCCTGGGACACCCGACAGATGTTTTTC. Residues: CACDTAGGYSWDTRQMFF.

Regarding this clone: This may be a read error, as it is one base from a much larger clone. J is TRDJ1 and V is TRDV2; no reliable D call. The V gene's germline CDR1 is GEAIGNYY and CDR2 EKD. The CDR3 is 16 amino acids. CDR3 DNA sequence: TGTGCCTGTGACAAAAAGCGGCTACTTGACACCGAAAAACTCATCTTT. Protein product: CACDKKRLLDTEKLIF.